Below, one T cell receptor (beta chain) is given with its context. Its target is not known. These data come from a study of cytomegalovirus exposure and HLA in healthy donors. Notes on the study in general: The study recorded about 160 TCR beta chains that were cytomegalovirus-associated.

The J segment lost 1 base and the V segment lost 0 bases, leaving 9 bases of the junction unmatched. The germline V gene has CDR1 KGHSH and CDR2 LQKENI. The CDR3 is 17 residues long. The PCR contained 60 Vbeta and 13 Jbeta primers. Using immunoSEQ multiplex PCR, the repertoire was profiled, and TCRdb retains in-frame clones only, with some absent. This table holds over 150,000 clones, approximately 75% found once. This clonotype originated in a man aged 25 to 40 in good health and CMV-seropositive. The sample was PBMCs. The V gene is TRBV18, the J gene TRBJ2-7; TRBD1 agrees at 7 bases. CDR3 bases: TGTGCCAGCTCACCACCGGGGACAGCTGGATGGTCCTACGAGCAGTACTTC. Protein product: CASSPPGTAGWSYEQYF.